Presented here are 23 T cell receptor beta chains from one specimen sequenced in a study of OX40 agonist ivuxolimab in advanced cancers. Libraries came from the immunoSEQ multiplex PCR assay. This is the immuneACCESS table as TCRdb keeps it, with only in-frame sequences that have V and J called. A part of the clones is gone; compared with another copy, unresolved V genes explain less than half, and the rest is unexplained. In all, the sample holds about 72,000 clones, and about 84% of those were seen once. Of the sample, roughly 5.3% falls within the top ten clones. The input for sequencing was CD4+ or CD8+ T cells sorted from blood, taken in a trial of the OX40 agonist ivuxolimab. These receptors were taken from an adult with an advanced solid tumor such as melanoma, head and neck, liver or kidney cancer.

V is TRBV19 and J is TRBJ2-7; D may be TRBD1 or TRBD2 (5 bases each). The germline V gene has CDR1 LNHDA and CDR2 SQIVND (reference sequence). Trimming removed 6 bases from V and 2 bases from J, with 17 bases in between. The CDR3 has 15 amino acids. The CDR3, as DNA: TGTGCCAGTAGACCCTCCGTTGGGGGTCCCTACGAGCAGTACTTC. Protein: CASRPSVGGPYEQYF. The variable domain in full, completed from reference TRBV19 and TRBJ2-7, reads DGGITQSPKYLFRKEGQNVTLSCEQNLNHDAMYWYRQDPGQGLRLIYYSQIVNDFQKGDIAEGYSVSREKKESFPLTVTSAQKNPTAFYLCASRPSVGGPYEQYFGPGTRLTVT.

The rearrangement links TRBV20-1 to TRBJ1-6, with 10 bases matching TRBD1. Looked up from germline, CDR1 is DFQATT and CDR2 is SNEGSKA (reference sequence). The V gene end was trimmed by 3 bases and the J gene end by 17 bases; junction bases not matched to a gene: 4. CDR3 length equals 11 residues. The CDR3 DNA is TGCAGTGCTAGTTCGGGACAGGGGTTCCACTTT. This gives the protein CSASSGQGFHF.

In regard to this clone: In the same sample, other DNA sequences code for this CDR3. The chain carries TRBV7-3 and TRBJ2-3; 10 bases map to TRBD2. This CDR3 has 14 residues. CDR1 is SGHTA and CDR2 is FQGTGA in the germline V gene. Germline trimming cut 5 bases from V and 1 base from J; bases unmatched to any gene: 0. The CDR3 loop is CASSLAGGTDTQYF. For the CDR3, the DNA is TGTGCCAGCAGCCTAGCGGGGGGCACAGATACGCAGTATTTT.

This clone was recorded once. The V and J genes are TRBV11-2 and TRBJ2-7; D is perhaps TRBD1 (5 bases). Trimming removed 8 bases from V and 3 bases from J, with 14 bases in between. The CDR3 is 13 residues long. CDR1 is SGHAT and CDR2 is FQNNGV in the germline V gene. Here the CDR3 reads CASGQGTNYEQYF. DNA of the CDR3: TGTGCCAGCGGCCAGGGCACAAACTACGAGCAGTACTTC.

The DNA for the CDR3 is TGCGCCAGCAGCTCCGGGACAGGGGTTGAAGCTTTCTTT. Encoded protein: CASSSGTGVEAFF. The chain has TRBV5-1 and TRBJ1-1, with 10 bases identical to TRBD1. J lost 7 bases, V lost 3 bases, and 3 bases had no gene match. Germline CDR1 reads SGHRS; CDR2 reads YFSETQ. This CDR3 has 13 residues.

This clone came up once. The rearrangement uses TRBV18 and TRBJ1-1; D ambiguous. From germline, CDR1 is KGHSH and CDR2 LQKENI. CDR3 length: 13 residues. V lost 0 bases, J lost 5 bases, and 7 bases lay in between. As DNA, the CDR3 is TGTGCCAGCTCACCACCGGGCGGGACTGAAGCTTTCTTT. Translating gives CASSPPGGTEAFF.

This clone has a single count. V gene TRBV5-6 combines with J gene TRBJ1-4, with unresolved D. The CDR3 extends over 14 amino acids. Trimming stripped 4 bases from V and 8 bases from J, with 15 bases between. The germline CDR1 and CDR2 sequences are SGHDT and YYEEEE. The CDR3 DNA reads as TGTGCCAGCAGCCTCTGGGGAGCTGGGGAAAAACTGTTTTTT. As protein: CASSLWGAGEKLFF.

This clone is termed medium-sized. The rearrangement uses TRBV11-2 and TRBJ1-1; a possible D gene is TRBD1 (5 bases). The CDR3 is 13 residues long. The germline V gene has CDR1 SGHAT and CDR2 FQNNGV. Trimming pared 3 bases from V and 1 base from J, leaving 6 bases between. CDR3 nucleotides: TGTGCCAGCAGCTTCGACAGGAACACTGAAGCTTTCTTT. It encodes CASSFDRNTEAFF.

The V call is TRBV5-1, the J call TRBJ1-3, with D hard to call. The CDR3 runs to 14 residues. V lost 4 bases and J lost 0, with 8 bases in between. CDR1 is SGHRS and CDR2 is YFSETQ in the germline V gene. The CDR3 loop is CASSQEGSGNTIYF. Here the CDR3 DNA reads TGCGCCAGCAGCCAGGAGGGCTCTGGAAACACCATATATTTT.

The V gene is TRBV6-1, the J gene TRBJ2-1; D might be TRBD1 (6 bases). Between the trimmed V and J ends, which lost 4 bases and 0 bases, there was a span of 25 bases. The V gene's germline CDR1 is MNHNS and CDR2 SASEGT. This CDR3 is 20 amino acids long. In DNA, the CDR3 is TGTGCCAGCAGTGTTATAGGGACAAAGTTTCTCGCCAGCTCCTACAATGAGCAGTTCTTC. Its translation is CASSVIGTKFLASSYNEQFF.

The rearrangement links TRBV6-5 to TRBJ2-7, with 9 bases that match TRBD2. Trimming took 3 bases from V and 4 from J; bases not matched to a gene: 4. The CDR3 sequence is 14 residues long. Germline CDR1 MNHEY, CDR2 SVGAGI. CDR3 sequence: CASSYVAGVYEQYF. CDR3 DNA: TGTGCCAGCAGTTATGTAGCGGGAGTTTACGAGCAGTACTTC.

CDR3 sequence (DNA): TGCGCCAGCAGCTTTGAACAGGGAGGTCGTTATGGCTACACCTTC. Translated: CASSFEQGGRYGYTF. The V call is TRBV5-1, the J call TRBJ1-2, with D tentatively TRBD1 (6 bases). Germline-derived CDR1 and CDR2 are SGHRS and YFSETQ. Trimming removed 2 bases at V and 5 bases at J, with 16 bases between. The CDR3 runs 15 residues.

The chain couples TRBV27 to TRBJ1-1; TRBD1 might be the D (5 bases). The CDR3 spans 17 residues. Looked up from germline, CDR1 is MNHEY and CDR2 is SMNVEV (reference sequence). Between the trimmed V and J ends, which lost 6 bases and 0 bases, there was a span of 20 bases. Written as DNA, the CDR3 is TGTGCCAGCAGCGTTCTTAACCCCGGGACGGTGAACACTGAAGCTTTCTTT. It yields the protein CASSVLNPGTVNTEAFF.

The chain employs TRBV15 and TRBJ2-3; D perhaps matches TRBD2 (6 bases). Looked up from germline, CDR1 is LNHNV and CDR2 is YYDKDF (reference sequence). The CDR3 length is 15 residues. Trimming cost V 6 bases and J 2 bases, with 15 bases left between them. CDR3 amino acids: CATREMAGNTDTQYF. For the CDR3, the DNA is TGTGCCACCAGAGAGATGGCGGGGAACACAGATACGCAGTATTTT.

This rearrangement joins TRBV7-2 to TRBJ1-6, with a possible D match to TRBD1 (6 bases). CDR1 SGHTA and CDR2 FQGNSA come from the germline V gene. The CDR3 has 14 residues. Trimming removed 2 bases from V and 10 bases from J, with 12 bases in between. CDR3 in amino acids: CASSLNREVSPLHF. CDR3 in DNA: TGTGCCAGCAGCTTAAACAGGGAAGTATCACCCCTCCACTTT.

V gene TRBV9 combines with J gene TRBJ1-3; TRBD1 might be the D (6 bases). CDR3 length equals 14 residues. V shed 6 bases and J shed 1 base, with 11 bases lying between them. Germline assignment: CDR1 SGDLS and CDR2 YYNGEE. The CDR3 reads CASTPDRSGNTIYF. The DNA for the CDR3 is TGTGCCAGCACCCCTGACAGGTCTGGAAACACCATATATTTT. The full variable domain, rest sourced from reference TRBV9 and TRBJ1-3, is DSGVTQTPKHLITATGQRVTLRCSPRSGDLSVYWYQQSLDQGLQFLIQYYNGEERAKGNILERFSAQQFPDLHSELNLSSLELGDSALYFCASTPDRSGNTIYFGEGSWLTVV.

This clone was detected a few times. J is TRBJ1-2 and V is TRBV9, with a weak D call TRBD1 (5 bases). There are 14 residues in the CDR3. Germline CDR1 is SGDLS and CDR2 is YYNGEE. V lost 3 bases and J 3 bases, leaving 12 bases between the germline ends. CDR3 coding DNA: TGTGCCAGCAGCGGGCGTGGGGGGTACTATGGCTACACCTTC. This encodes CASSGRGGYYGYTF.

This clone was observed a few times. CDR3 loop: CASAGRRPLYEQYF. CDR3 bases: TGTGCCAGCGCTGGACGAAGGCCCCTCTACGAGCAGTACTTC. This chain links TRBV6-4 with TRBJ2-7; no clear D. The CDR3 is made up of 14 amino acids. CDR1 and CDR2 (germline): MRHNA, SNTAGT. Trimming took off 8 bases at V and 3 bases at J, with 17 bases between the two ends.

The chain is built from TRBV7-2 and TRBJ2-4, with 8 bases identical to TRBD2. The V segment lost 8 bases and the J segment 5 bases; nucleotides outside the gene matches: 11. Germline values: CDR1 SGHTA, CDR2 FQGNSA. The CDR3 has 15 amino acids. In DNA form, the CDR3 reads TGTGCCAGCGATCCCTCGGGGGGGGCTCAAAACATTCAGTACTTC. It specifies CASDPSGGAQNIQYF.

J is TRBJ2-1 and V is TRBV5-1; 15 bases match TRBD2. V shed 4 bases, J shed 6 bases, and the junction held 8 bases outside the gene matches. This CDR3 is 17 amino acids long. Per the germline V gene, CDR1 is SGHRS and CDR2 is YFSETQ. The CDR3 loop reads CASSGWTSGGAVNEQFF. The CDR3 coding sequence is TGCGCCAGCAGCGGCTGGACTAGCGGGGGGGCCGTCAATGAGCAGTTCTTC.

The chain combines TRBV7-2 with TRBJ2-3; the match to TRBD2 covers 10 bases. Germline V CDR1 and CDR2: SGHTA, FQGNSA. The CDR3 runs 18 residues. Losses at the gene ends were 2 bases for V and 0 bases for J; bases not matched to a gene: 8. The CDR3 coding sequence is TGTGCCAGCAGCTTATCCAGACTAGCGGGTATTAGCACAGATACGCAGTATTTT. Residues: CASSLSRLAGISTDTQYF.

The V gene is TRBV2, the J gene TRBJ2-7, with 7 nucleotides matching TRBD1. CDR1 is SNHLY and CDR2 is FYNNEI in the germline V gene. The V and J ends lost 4 bases and 3 bases, in that order; junction bases with no gene match: 3. The CDR3 has 13 amino acids. This CDR3 reads CASSGAGGYEQYF. The CDR3 DNA follows: TGTGCCAGCAGTGGGGCAGGGGGCTACGAGCAGTACTTC. The whole variable domain, remainder taken from reference TRBV2 and TRBJ2-7, is EPEVTQTPSHQVTQMGQEVILRCVPISNHLYFYWYRQILGQKVEFLVSFYNNEISEKSEIFDDQFSVERPDGSNFTLKIRSTKLEDSAMYFCASSGAGGYEQYFGPGTRLTVT.

In its sample, this clone was seen once. The chain recombines TRBV5-1 with TRBJ2-1; D is possibly TRBD1 (5 bases). The germline gives CDR1 SGHRS, CDR2 YFSETQ. CDR3 length: 16 residues. V lost 3 bases, J lost 6 bases, and 19 bases lay in between. CDR3 nucleotide sequence: TGCGCCAGCAGCTGGGGTGGCGTGGGGCAGCTCAATGAGCAGTTCTTC. As protein: CASSWGGVGQLNEQFF.